Listed below are T cell receptor beta chains from one sample, sequenced in a study of regulatory T cells in long-lasting Graves disease. TCRdb reprocessed the multiplex PCR reads via MiXCR and lists one record per CDR3 protein. In the table there are over 350,000 distinct CDR3 sequences, less than 25% of which are singletons. Sequences were derived from peripheral blood mononuclear cells (PBMCs), sampled when the disease was refractory, from a patient treated with antithyroid drugs. These receptors were obtained from a female donor with Graves disease. The CDR3 runs from the conserved cysteine through the conserved F or W. A D gene is named only where the DNA matches it firmly. A clone size is listed for some rows: how often the clone was seen (once, few, many), or a class if it is expanded.

v_gene	d_gene	abundance	j_gene	CDR3nt	CDR3aa
TRBV29-1	TRBD1	many	TRBJ2-5	TGCAGCGCCTACAACCTACAGGGGCGCCCTCAAGAGACCCAGTACTTC	CSAYNLQGRPQETQYF
TRBV12-3/TRBV12-4	-	many	TRBJ1-5	TGTGCCAGCAGCCCCTATCGGCAGGGCCAGAATTTTCAGCCCCAGCATTTT	CASSPYRQGQNFQPQHF
TRBV28	TRBD1	many	TRBJ2-5	TGTGCCAGCAGTCCGGGACAGGGGGCGCGGACCCAGTACTTC	CASSPGQGARTQYF
TRBV6-2/TRBV6-3	TRBD2	-	TRBJ2-7	TGTGCCAGCAGTTACTCGAGTAGCGGGAGGGCATGGGAGCAGTACTTC	CASSYSSSGRAWEQYF
TRBV12-3/TRBV12-4	-	-	TRBJ2-5	TGTGCCAGCAGTTTCGCTAGCGACGAGACCCAGTACTTC	CASSFASDETQYF
TRBV5-1	TRBD1	-	TRBJ1-1	TGCGCCAGCAGCTCACATACCGGGACAGGGGACACTGAAGCTTTCTTT	CASSSHTGTGDTEAFF
TRBV10-3	-	many	TRBJ1-2	TGTGCCATCAGGGGGGCGGGAGGCTACACCTTC	CAIRGAGGYTF
TRBV7-2	TRBD2	many	TRBJ2-5	TGTGCCAGCGGGGGGGGAGGGGCGGAGACCCAGTACTTC	CASGGGGAETQYF
TRBV14	-	-	TRBJ2-7	TGTGCCAGCAGCCACCTAGGACAGTGGGACGAGCAGTACTTC	CASSHLGQWDEQYF
TRBV5-8	-	few	TRBJ1-4	TGTGCCAGCAGCTTGGCCCTCTCTGGGACTACAGGTGAAAAACTGTTTTTT	CASSLALSGTTGEKLFF
TRBV27	TRBD1	-	TRBJ2-5	TGTGCCAGCAGCCGGACAGGGCATGGAGAGACCCAGTACTTC	CASSRTGHGETQYF
TRBV25-1	-	-	TRBJ1-1	TGTGCCAGCAGCCCAGGCTATGAAGCTTTCTTT	CASSPGYEAFF
TRBV10-3	-	-	TRBJ2-2	TGTGCCATCGGGCGGGGGCTCGGATACGCCGGGGAGCTGTTTTTT	CAIGRGLGYAGELFF
TRBV5-8	-	many	TRBJ2-7	TGTGCCAGCAGCGTCGGACTAATGGTCTACGAGCAGTACTTC	CASSVGLMVYEQYF
TRBV14	-	-	TRBJ1-2	TGTGCCAGCAGCCAAGTTGGGTCTGTGAGAAACACCTTC	CASSQVGSVRNTF
TRBV5-1	TRBD2	few	TRBJ2-7	TGCGCCAGCAGCGGGACTAGCGGGAGCGGCGAGCAGTACTTC	CASSGTSGSGEQYF
TRBV11-2	-	many	TRBJ1-6	TGTGCCAGCAGCCGGACGGGGGCTGAAGCACCCCTCCACTTT	CASSRTGAEAPLHF
TRBV5-6	-	-	TRBJ1-1	TGTGCCAGCAGCCCAACATCTAGTACGGAAGCTTTCTTT	CASSPTSSTEAFF
TRBV12-3/TRBV12-4	-	few	TRBJ2-1	TGTGCCAGCAGTCCGGGAGCCCGGGGATACAATGAGCAGTTCTTC	CASSPGARGYNEQFF
TRBV13	-	once	TRBJ2-7	TGTGCCACCAGCTTTGGAGGGCCGTACGAGCAGTACTTC	CATSFGGPYEQYF
TRBV7-8	-	-	TRBJ2-6	TGTGCCAGCAGCTCCGAGCCGCCGGCGCAGCGGGTTATCTTGGGGGCCAACGTCCTGACTTTC	CASSSEPPAQRVILGANVLTF
TRBV12-5	-	many	TRBJ2-5	TGTGCTAGTGGTTTGGTACGCTCTGGACAGCTAGGGAACCAAGAGACCCAGTACTTC	CASGLVRSGQLGNQETQYF
TRBV7-9	TRBD2	-	TRBJ2-5	TGTGCCAGCAGCTTAGGAGGACTAGCGGGAGAAGAGACCCAGTACTTC	CASSLGGLAGEETQYF
TRBV29-1	-	few	TRBJ2-3	TGCAGCGTTGAAGAAAGTTTGCGGACAGATACGCAGTATTTT	CSVEESLRTDTQYF
TRBV9	TRBD2	-	TRBJ2-2	TGTGCCAGCAGAACGTGGGAGGGCACCGGGGAGCTGTTTTTT	CASRTWEGTGELFF
TRBV11-1	-	many	TRBJ2-5	TGTGCCAGCAGTCGAAACCAAGAGACCCAGTACTTC	CASSRNQETQYF
TRBV11-2	-	many	TRBJ1-1	TGTGCCAGCAGCTTTACAGAGTTGAACACTGAAGCTTTCTTT	CASSFTELNTEAFF
TRBV20-1	TRBD1	few	TRBJ2-7	TGCAGTGCTACCTCGGACAGGGTCTTGGTAGAGCAGTACTTC	CSATSDRVLVEQYF
TRBV30	-	few	TRBJ1-1	TGTGCCTGGAGTGTTTGGGGGCCGAAAACTATCGAAGCTTTCTTT	CAWSVWGPKTIEAFF
TRBV2	TRBD2	few	TRBJ2-3	TGTGCCAGCAGTGAGTCGAGGAGCGGGATCGCAGATACGCAGTATTTT	CASSESRSGIADTQYF
TRBV28	-	many	TRBJ1-2	TGTGCCAGCAGTTTCTTTCCGGGGACTAACTATGGCTACACCTTC	CASSFFPGTNYGYTF
TRBV20-1	-	-	TRBJ2-7	TGCAGTGCTAGACAGAGTGCGCAGTACTTC	CSARQSAQYF
TRBV19	-	-	TRBJ1-1	TGTGCCAGTAGTATTGGGGGGTATAACACTGAAGCTTTCTTT	CASSIGGYNTEAFF
TRBV14	TRBD1	few	TRBJ1-2	TGTGCCAGCAGCCCCGGGACAGGGCTTGGCTACACCTTC	CASSPGTGLGYTF
TRBV6-5	-	many	TRBJ1-2	TGTGCCAGCAGTTACTCAGCCAGGTTCGCTACTGGCTACACCTTC	CASSYSARFATGYTF
TRBV28	-	-	TRBJ2-4	TGTGTCAGCAGTTTAATTGACATTCAGTACTTC	CVSSLIDIQYF
TRBV7-9	TRBD1	-	TRBJ2-7	TGTGCCAGCAGCCCAGCCGGGGACAGGGTCTACGAGCAGTACTTC	CASSPAGDRVYEQYF
TRBV6-5	-	many	TRBJ1-1	TGTGCCAGCAGTTACGATCAACCCACAGGCGGGAGAACTTTCTTT	CASSYDQPTGGRTFF
TRBV6-5	-	many	TRBJ1-2	TGTGCCAGCAGTTACCTATCCCTCGGGGGCTACACCTTC	CASSYLSLGGYTF
TRBV7-2	-	-	TRBJ1-3	TGTGCCAGCAGCCCCGATGCGTACTCTGGAAACACCATATATTTT	CASSPDAYSGNTIYF
TRBV28	-	few	TRBJ2-7	TGTGCCAGCAGTAAGAGTGGGGAGTCGGGCGAGCAGTACTTC	CASSKSGESGEQYF
TRBV12-3/TRBV12-4	-	many	TRBJ2-5	TGTGCCAGCAGTTTAGCGGGAGCCAAAGAGACCCAGTACTTC	CASSLAGAKETQYF
TRBV30	TRBD1	few	TRBJ1-1	TGTGCCTGGACGCGGGACAGGGTGAACACTGAAGCTTTCTTT	CAWTRDRVNTEAFF
TRBV5-5	-	many	TRBJ1-1	TGTGCCAGCAGCACCGCCGGAGGTAAAGCTTTCTTT	CASSTAGGKAFF
TRBV12-3/TRBV12-4	-	many	TRBJ1-3	TGTGCCAGCTCGGTGGTGTCTGGAAACACCATATATTTT	CASSVVSGNTIYF
TRBV7-2	-	many	TRBJ2-5	TGTGCCAGCAGCTTTGGAACCCAAGAGACCCAGTACTTC	CASSFGTQETQYF
TRBV20-1	-	-	TRBJ1-1	TGCAGTGCTACCCCCCCACCGACCGTTTCGAACACTGAAGCTTTCTTT	CSATPPPTVSNTEAFF
TRBV4-3	-	-	TRBJ1-1	TGCGCCAGCAGCCAAGAAACGGGGCAGGCGGAAGCTTTCTTT	CASSQETGQAEAFF
TRBV20-1	TRBD2	-	TRBJ2-7	TGCAGTGCTTACGTAGCGGGAGGCCCCCCCTACGAGCAGTACTTC	CSAYVAGGPPYEQYF
TRBV19	-	few	TRBJ1-5	TGTGCCAGTAGTAATACGGTTTTCGATCAGCCCCAGCATTTT	CASSNTVFDQPQHF
TRBV7-2	TRBD1	many	TRBJ2-7	TGTGCCAGCAGCCAGAGACAGGGCCCCTACGAGCAGTACTTC	CASSQRQGPYEQYF
TRBV20-1	TRBD2	many	TRBJ2-7	TGCAGTGCTAGAGATTCGCGCGCCGTCGGGCGGGGGAGCTCCTACGAGCAGTACTTC	CSARDSRAVGRGSSYEQYF
TRBV7-8	-	-	TRBJ2-7	TGTGCCAGCAGCCTCTGGACCACCTACGAGCAGTACTTC	CASSLWTTYEQYF